This T cell receptor beta chain was recorded in a study of beta chain features in type 1 diabetes. Germline-derived CDR1 and CDR2 are SEHNR and FQNEAQ (reference sequence). The CDR3 totals 13 residues. Trimming cost V 3 bases and J 7 bases, with 9 bases left between them. The entirety of the isolated RNA underwent reverse transcription, so expressed TCRB transcripts were sequenced. TCRdb's table, derived via immunoSEQ multiplex PCR, lists solely in-frame clones and lacks some. The sample records about 140,000 clones, roughly 10% being singletons. This clone was observed a handful of times. V usage is TRBV7-9 and J usage is TRBJ1-4, with D possibly TRBD1 on 5 matching bases. Sequences were obtained from naive CD4+ T cells from blood. This sequence was found in a man between 18 and 29 years old in good health. The CDR3: CASSFQGLEKLFF. Here the CDR3 DNA reads TGTGCCAGCAGCTTCCAGGGTCTTGAAAAACTGTTTTTT.